This record looks at one TCR beta chain sequence and its context. This sample was included in a study of cytomegalovirus exposure and HLA in healthy donors. TCRdb's table, derived via immunoSEQ multiplex PCR, lists solely in-frame clones and lacks some. The profile shows 110,000 to 150,000 clones, over 90% of them singletons. Germline CDR1 and CDR2: SNHLY and FYNNEI. J gave up 8 bases and V 7 bases, and 11 bases lay outside the gene matches. The CDR3 covers 15 residues. The V and J genes are TRBV2 and TRBJ1-2, with 12 bases aligning to TRBD1. Source material: PBMCs. This clonotype originated in a man younger than 30 in good health and CMV-seropositive. CDR3: CASNTGGQGATGYTF. The CDR3 nucleotides read TGTGCCAGCAACACTGGGGGACAGGGGGCAACGGGCTACACCTTC.